This T cell receptor (beta chain) was captured by sequencing in a study of T cell clones after liver transplantation. Study context: Until 12-24 months post-transplant, subjects got standard immunosuppression and no induction. Timepoints were pre-transplant, pre-withdrawal, and after withdrawal was completed or failed.

This clone was counted only a few times. Its antigen is not identified. Some clones are missing from TCRdb's copy, which holds only in-frame ones; the method was immunoSEQ multiplex PCR. This sample has roughly 51,000 clones, with 55% to 85% found just once. Study results and caveats: Post-transplant time points were not standardized, so conclusions are preliminary. Rather than being deleted, graft donor-reactive T cells may have moved into the graft.

This sample comprised CD4+ T cells from blood, obtained 54 months after liver transplant. This clonotype was sampled from a human patient who received a liver transplant. Some of these T cells may belong to the graft donor.

CDR3 loop: CASSPRAGLEQYF. CDR3 nucleotides: TGTGCCAGCAGCCCCCGAGCGGGGCTCGAGCAGTACTTC. The rearrangement joins TRBV6-5 to TRBJ2-7; TRBD2 matches 7 bases. Germline V CDR1 and CDR2: MNHEY, SVGAGI. The CDR3 totals 13 residues. Germline trimming cut 6 bases from V and 6 bases from J; bases unmatched to any gene: 8.